This record looks at one T cell receptor (beta chain) sequence and its context. Its cognate antigen is unknown. This record belongs to a study of PD-1 blockade in classical Hodgkin lymphoma. Study-level results: The study found that TCR diversity rose significantly by C4D1 in CD4+ but not CD8+ cells. Baseline diversity in complete responders resembled that of newly diagnosed patients.

Method: immunoSEQ multiplex PCR; TCRdb's copy keeps in-frame clones and lacks some. Among under 30,000 clones, approximately 70% were seen once, and the ten largest hold approximately 14%. Every single patient, without exception, relapsed after autologous stem cell transplantation, and brentuximab vedotin exposure varied. Germline V gene data show CDR1 as WNHNN and CDR2 as SYGVQD (reference sequence). V was trimmed by 3 bases and J by 5 bases, leaving 10 bases between them. This CDR3 spans 13 amino acids. The chain couples TRBV10-1 to TRBJ1-1, with D possibly TRBD1 on 5 matching bases. The TCR originated in a human donor with classical Hodgkin lymphoma. The sample was peripheral blood mononuclear cells (PBMCs), taken before the second cycle of nivolumab. CDR3 amino acids: CASSEREGTEAFF. Here the CDR3 DNA reads TGCGCCAGCAGTGAACGCGAGGGGACTGAAGCTTTCTTT.